The next 27 T cell receptor beta chains were all read from a single sample in a study of blood T cell repertoires in COVID-19. The protocol was immunoSEQ multiplex PCR, while the TCRdb copy is restricted to in-frame clones and leaves out a portion. The repertoire holds around 170,000 clones, with roughly 70% as singletons. The sequenced sample consisted of peripheral blood. Receptors were obtained from a woman older than 75 with acute or convalescent COVID-19.

The chain links TRBV4-1 to TRBJ1-2; perhaps TRBD1 as D (6 bases). Germline lookup yields CDR1 MGHRA and CDR2 YSYEKL. Trimming removed 0 bases at V and 7 bases at J, with 18 bases between. CDR3 length: 16 residues. The CDR3 region is CASSQDLRLLGGGYTF. For the CDR3, the DNA is TGCGCCAGCAGCCAAGATCTTCGACTCCTAGGGGGTGGCTACACCTTC.

This clone showed up just a few times. V gene TRBV13 combines with J gene TRBJ2-3; TRBD2 matches at 11 bases. V was pared by 2 bases and J by 2 bases, with 3 bases of the junction left unmatched. Germline loops: CDR1 PRHDT, CDR2 FYEKMQ (reference sequence). The CDR3 has 16 amino acids. The CDR3 sequence is CASSLTSGGYTDTQYF. CDR3 coding DNA: TGTGCCAGCAGCTTAACTAGCGGGGGATACACAGATACGCAGTATTTT.

This clone was seen only once. At one end, the junction sequence differs from germline, possibly due to a read error. Other DNA sequences of this sample code for an identical CDR3. The chain joins TRBV4-2 to TRBJ2-2, with 10 bases matching TRBD2. Looked up from germline, CDR1 is LGHNA and CDR2 is YNFKEQ. This CDR3 is 15 amino acids long. The CDR3 loop reads CASSGIAGGHGELFF. The CDR3 nucleotides read TGTGCCAGCAGCGGAATAGCGGGAGGTCACGGGGAGTTGTTTTTT.

This clone was found once. The chain uses TRBV5-1 and TRBJ2-5, with TRBD1 matching 7 bases. With 0 bases clipped from V and 3 bases from J, the junction kept 5 bases outside the gene matches. This CDR3 has 15 residues. The germline gives CDR1 SGHRS, CDR2 YFSETQ. As DNA, the CDR3 is TGCGCCAGCAGCTTGGAGGGGACAGTCAAAGAGACCCAGTACTTC. Translating gives CASSLEGTVKETQYF.

The chain carries TRBV7-9 and TRBJ1-6; TRBD1 agrees at 8 bases. V lost 5 bases to trimming and J lost 6 bases; unmatched junction nucleotides: 6. The CDR3 covers 15 residues. Germline V gene data show CDR1 as SEHNR and CDR2 as FQNEAQ (reference sequence). The CDR3 spells CASSARQGSNSPLHF. In nucleotides, the CDR3 is TGTGCCAGCAGCGCAAGACAGGGGAGTAATTCACCCCTCCACTTT.

The gene calls are TRBV18 and TRBJ1-2; unclear D gene. Germline V gene lookup returns CDR1 KGHSH and CDR2 LQKENI. The CDR3 sequence is 12 residues long. Trimming removed 3 bases from V and 8 bases from J, with 10 bases in between. DNA for the CDR3: TGTGCCAGCTCACCGGCAGGACTCGGCTACACCTTC. Its protein product is CASSPAGLGYTF. The whole variable domain, filled in from reference TRBV18 and TRBJ1-2, reads NAGVMQNPRHLVRRRGQEARLRCSPMKGHSHVYWYRQLPEEGLKFMVYLQKENIIDESGMPKERFSAEFPKEGPSILRIQQVVRGDSAAYFCASSPAGLGYTFGSGTRLTVV.

The chain employs TRBV6-2 or TRBV6-3 and TRBJ2-2, with 9 positions matching TRBD1. The ends lost 7 bases at V and 1 base at J; junction bases unmatched: 7. This CDR3 has 16 amino acids. In germline, CDR1 is MNHEY, CDR2 SVGEGT. CDR3 in DNA: TGTGCCAGCACCCCTGAGGGACAGGGGAACACCGGGGAGCTGTTTTTT. This codes for CASTPEGQGNTGELFF.

The chain is built from TRBV24-1 and TRBJ2-7; TRBD1 agrees at 9 bases. Germline assignment: CDR1 KGHDR and CDR2 SFDVKD. The V and J ends lost 7 bases and 4 bases, in that order; junction bases with no gene match: 7. The CDR3 extends over 14 amino acids. CDR3 amino acids: CATSPGQGMYEQYF. CDR3 nucleotides: TGTGCCACCAGCCCGGGACAGGGAATGTACGAGCAGTACTTC.

This sequence joins TRBV7-2 and TRBJ1-5; 10 positions match TRBD1. The CDR3 has 15 amino acids. The junction had 1 base not matched to a gene; V was cut back by 3 bases and J by 2 bases. From germline, CDR1 is SGHTA and CDR2 FQGNSA. The CDR3 DNA reads as TGTGCCAGCAGCTTTGGGACAGGGGGCAATCAGCCCCAGCATTTT. Translation: CASSFGTGGNQPQHF. The variable domain in full, completed from reference TRBV7-2 and TRBJ1-5, reads GAGVSQSPSNKVTEKGKDVELRCDPISGHTALYWYRQSLGQGLEFLIYFQGNSAPDKSGLPSDRFSAERTGGSVSTLTIQRTQQEDSAVYLCASSFGTGGNQPQHFGDGTRLSIL.

The chain links TRBV28 to TRBJ2-3, with D unclear. This CDR3 is built from 14 residues. Germline CDR1 and CDR2: MDHEN and SYDVKM. V gave up 5 bases and J gave up 8 bases, with 17 bases separating them. The CDR3 reads CASSPPTQRSTQYF. As DNA, the CDR3 is TGTGCCAGCAGTCCACCAACCCAACGGAGTACGCAGTATTTT. The entire variable domain, with the rest obtained from reference TRBV28 and TRBJ2-3, is as follows: DVKVTQSSRYLVKRTGEKVFLECVQDMDHENMFWYRQDPGLGLRLIYFSYDVKMKEKGDIPEGYSVSREKKERFSLILESASTNQTSMYLCASSPPTQRSTQYFGPGTRLTVL.

V gene TRBV13 combines with J gene TRBJ2-2; 8 bases fit TRBD2. This CDR3 contains 17 residues. J lost 5 bases, V lost 5 bases, and 13 bases had no gene match. CDR1 is PRHDT and CDR2 is FYEKMQ in the germline V gene (reference sequence). The CDR3 loop is CASSPTLAAFSTGELFF. In nucleotides, the CDR3 is TGTGCCAGCAGCCCAACACTAGCGGCTTTTTCTACCGGGGAGCTGTTTTTT. The full variable domain, rest sourced from reference TRBV13 and TRBJ2-2, is AAGVIQSPRHLIKEKRETATLKCYPIPRHDTVYWYQQGPGQDPQFLISFYEKMQSDKGSIPDRFSAQQFSDYHSELNMSSLELGDSALYFCASSPTLAAFSTGELFFGEGSRLTVL.

This clone was seen only a few times. The chain employs TRBV7-8 and TRBJ2-7, with D perhaps TRBD1 (6 bases). This CDR3 is built from 11 residues. Trimming removed 8 bases at V and 4 bases at J, with 9 bases between. Germline-derived CDR1 and CDR2 are SGHVS and FQNEAQ. The CDR3 DNA is TGTGCCAGCTCCGGACAGTACGAGCAGTACTTC. Amino acid sequence: CASSGQYEQYF.

The chain uses TRBV28 and TRBJ2-4; TRBD2 aligns across 7 bases. Germline V gene lookup returns CDR1 MDHEN and CDR2 SYDVKM. The CDR3 runs 14 residues. The ends lost 2 bases at V and 14 bases at J; junction bases unmatched: 12. The CDR3 DNA is TGTGCCAGCAGTTTAGGAGCCACGGGGGAGGGGAAGTACTTC. Its translation: CASSLGATGEGKYF. The full variable domain, rest sourced from reference TRBV28 and TRBJ2-4, is DVKVTQSSRYLVKRTGEKVFLECVQDMDHENMFWYRQDPGLGLRLIYFSYDVKMKEKGDIPEGYSVSREKKERFSLILESASTNQTSMYLCASSLGATGEGKYFGAGTRLSVL.

This clone was counted at least ten times. V gene TRBV19 combines with J gene TRBJ2-2, with a weak D call TRBD2 (5 bases). Germline V CDR1 and CDR2: LNHDA, SQIVND (reference sequence). Trimming removed 1 base from V and 2 bases from J, with 20 bases in between. This CDR3 has 19 amino acids. CDR3 nucleotide sequence: TGTGCCAGTAGTATAGTCCTCCTAGGAAGGGAGAATAACACCGGGGAGCTGTTTTTT. This codes for CASSIVLLGRENNTGELFF.

The chain carries TRBV5-5 and TRBJ1-6; D is ambiguous. Germline CDR1 reads SGHKS; CDR2 reads YYEKEE (reference sequence). Trimming left V 1 base short and J 0 bases short, with 8 bases between. The CDR3 sequence is 16 residues long. The CDR3 loop reads CASSLSYSSYNSPLHF. The CDR3 DNA sequence: TGTGCCAGCAGCTTGTCCTACAGCTCCTATAATTCACCCCTCCACTTT.

This clone was seen only a few times. The chain carries TRBV27 and TRBJ2-7; 7 positions match TRBD2. Trimming removed 8 bases from V and 6 bases from J; junction bases left unmatched: 13. The CDR3 is made up of 14 amino acids. The V gene's germline CDR1 is MNHEY and CDR2 SMNVEV (reference sequence). The chain's CDR3 is CASATSVSSGEQYF. The CDR3 coding sequence is TGTGCCAGCGCTACTAGCGTTAGCTCGGGCGAGCAGTACTTC.

The chain couples TRBV5-4 to TRBJ2-2; D possibly corresponds to TRBD2 (7 bases). The CDR3 extends over 15 amino acids. The V gene lost 4 bases and the J gene lost 3 bases, with 13 bases spanning the gap. Germline values: CDR1 SGHNT, CDR2 YYREEE (reference sequence). DNA for the CDR3: TGTGCCAGCAGCCGGGGGGCAGGGTACACCGGGGAGCTGTTTTTT. The encoded protein is CASSRGAGYTGELFF.

The chain couples TRBV28 to TRBJ2-2; TRBD2 agrees at 9 bases. Trimming cost V 4 bases and J 5 bases; bases outside gene matches: 8. The CDR3 is 16 amino acids. Per germline, CDR1 MDHEN and CDR2 SYDVKM. The CDR3 protein is CASSSLGLAGTGELFF. The DNA for the CDR3 is TGTGCCAGCAGTTCTCTCGGGCTAGCGGGAACCGGGGAGCTGTTTTTT.

The chain recombines TRBV15 with TRBJ1-6, with 8 bases lining up with TRBD1. V gave up 5 bases and J gave up 6 bases; unmatched junction bases: 6. The CDR3 runs to 15 residues. Germline CDR1 reads LNHNV; CDR2 reads YYDKDF (reference sequence). Written as DNA, the CDR3 is TGTGCCACCAGCCCGGACAGGGATGGTAATTCACCCCTCCACTTT. This gives the protein CATSPDRDGNSPLHF.

The CDR3 DNA follows: TGTGCCAGCAGCCAAGATTTCCAGGGGATTGGGACCCAGTACTTC. Its protein product is CASSQDFQGIGTQYF. V is TRBV3-1 (or the pseudogene TRBV3-2) and J is TRBJ2-5; D is possibly TRBD1 (6 bases). The germline gives CDR1 LGHDT, CDR2 YNNKEL (reference sequence). The V and J ends lost 0 bases and 7 bases respectively, with 15 bases between them. This CDR3 has 15 residues.

This chain uses TRBV7-2 with TRBJ2-1; D uncertain. With 8 bases removed from V and 0 bases from J, the gap between germline ends came to 11 bases. The CDR3 length is 14 residues. Germline V gene lookup returns CDR1 SGHTA and CDR2 FQGNSA. CDR3 DNA sequence: TGTGCCAGCGTGACTCCTAGCTCCTACAATGAGCAGTTCTTC. This translates into CASVTPSSYNEQFF.

The rearrangement joins TRBV11-2 to TRBJ2-7; maybe TRBD2 (6 bases). The CDR3 runs to 19 residues. The germline V and J ends were trimmed by 7 bases and 2 bases, with 30 bases remaining between them. Germline V CDR1 and CDR2: SGHAT, FQNNGV. CDR3 region: CASTDGRGLVGSEAYEQYF. In DNA, the CDR3 is TGTGCCAGCACCGACGGTCGGGGCCTAGTCGGGAGTGAAGCCTACGAGCAGTACTTC.

The genes are TRBV6-1 and TRBJ1-2; D gene unclear. Per germline, CDR1 MNHNS and CDR2 SASEGT. The CDR3 is made up of 11 amino acids. Between the trimmed V and J ends, which lost 6 bases and 5 bases, there was a span of 7 bases. CDR3 coding DNA: TGTGCCAGCAGGCGGGATTATGGCTACACCTTC. Encoded protein: CASRRDYGYTF.

This clone has only a few counts. The V call is TRBV2, the J call TRBJ2-1, with TRBD2 identical over 10 bases. CDR1 and CDR2 from the germline V gene are SNHLY and FYNNEI. Trimming removed 5 bases from V and 0 bases from J; junction bases left unmatched: 13. This CDR3 region has 19 residues. The CDR3 region has the DNA TGTGCCAGCAGTCCCTACCATACTAGCGGGGACAGCTCCTACAATGAGCAGTTCTTC. It specifies CASSPYHTSGDSSYNEQFF.

This chain connects TRBV29-1 to TRBJ2-1; maybe TRBD2 (7 bases). From germline, CDR1 is SQVTM and CDR2 ANQGSEA. The CDR3 runs 12 residues. V was clipped by 7 bases and J by 15 bases, with 22 bases between them. The CDR3 reads CSAPEGGRAPFF. The CDR3, as DNA: TGCAGCGCCCCCGAGGGGGGGAGGGCGCCGTTCTTC.

The chain employs TRBV5-8 and TRBJ2-5; TRBD1 matches at 7 bases. CDR3 length: 16 amino acids. Germline assignment: CDR1 SGHTS and CDR2 YDEGEE. V shed 4 bases and J 5 bases; nucleotides not matched to a gene: 14. CDR3 DNA: TGTGCCAGCAGCACCTTTACAGGGGCGGCGTGGGAGACCCAGTACTTC. It specifies CASSTFTGAAWETQYF.

This chain connects TRBV5-1 to TRBJ2-1, with TRBD2 matching 12 bases. The CDR3 sequence is 17 residues long. Germline CDR1 SGHRS, CDR2 YFSETQ. J was trimmed by 4 bases and V by 0 bases; bases with no gene match: 5. In nucleotides, the CDR3 is TGCGCCAGCAGCTTGGGGGCTAGCGGGAGGGATTACAATGAGCAGTTCTTC. It codes for CASSLGASGRDYNEQFF.